A selection of T cell receptor beta chains follows, all from one sample in a study of response to subunit inactivated influenza vaccine. One entry per CDR3 protein, called by TCRdb with MiXCR from the RT-PCR reads. The data contain about 780,000 distinct CDR3 sequences, 15% to 20% of them singletons. Specimen: PBMCs from blood, collected 5 days after vaccination. These receptors originate from a man aged 50 to 60 who received an inactivated influenza vaccine. Each CDR3 is given with its conserved first and last residue. Fields, in order: D gene, clone size, J gene, CDR3 length, V gene, CDR3 protein, CDR3 DNA. The D gene is left open where the match is weak. The size entry is marked missing in some rows and otherwise reads once, few, many or a size class.

. few TRBJ2-1 14 TRBV4-3 CASSQGDGLHEQFF TGCGCCAGCAGCCAAGGTGATGGGCTGCATGAGCAGTTCTTC
. . TRBJ2-7 14 TRBV19 CASSIVGTPYEQYF TGTGCCAGTAGTATAGTTGGGACACCCTACGAGCAGTACTTC
. . TRBJ1-2 14 TRBV7-9 CASSLARASYGYTF TGTGCCAGCAGCTTAGCGAGGGCCTCCTATGGCTACACCTTC
TRBD2 many TRBJ2-3 14 TRBV7-2 CASSLSGTRDTQYF TGTGCCAGCAGCTTATCTGGGACTAGAGATACGCAGTATTTT
. . TRBJ2-1 12 TRBV29-1 CSVCPGHNEQFF TGCAGCGTTTGCCCTGGGCACAATGAGCAGTTCTTC
TRBD1 . TRBJ2-5 16 TRBV5-1 CASSLLGQGGAETQYF TGCGCCAGCAGCTTGCTCGGACAGGGGGGAGCAGAGACCCAGTACTTC
. . TRBJ2-2 14 TRBV5-6 CASSSLSGPGELFF TGTGCCAGCAGCTCCCTAAGTGGACCCGGGGAGCTGTTTTTT
. few TRBJ2-5 13 TRBV7-9 CASSDWSQETQYF TGTGCCAGCAGCGACTGGTCTCAAGAGACCCAGTACTTC
. few TRBJ2-5 15 TRBV6-1 CASRHLTRSGKTQYF TGTGCCAGCCGCCACCTTACTAGGTCGGGGAAGACCCAGTACTTC
TRBD1 many TRBJ1-5 15 TRBV20-1 CSARDLSGGDQPQHF TGCAGTGCTAGAGATTTATCAGGGGGCGATCAGCCCCAGCATTTT
TRBD1 few TRBJ1-2 17 TRBV5-6 CASSSTGQGMSSYGYTF TGTGCCAGCAGCTCTACGGGACAGGGGATGTCGTCCTATGGCTACACCTTC
. . TRBJ2-7 13 TRBV12-3/TRBV12-4 CASSRGATYEQYF TGTGCCAGCAGCCGGGGGGCCACCTACGAGCAGTACTTC
. . TRBJ2-7 12 TRBV2 CASSQERYEQYF TGTGCCAGCAGCCAGGAAAGGTACGAGCAGTACTTC
. few TRBJ2-3 13 TRBV15 CATSRRALDTQYF TGTGCCACCAGCAGAAGGGCTTTAGATACGCAGTATTTT
. . TRBJ2-3 14 TRBV7-3 CASSLMGPTDTQYF TGTGCCAGCAGCTTAATGGGCCCCACAGATACGCAGTATTTT
. . TRBJ1-3 15 TRBV4-3 CASSPDRLAGNTIYF TGCGCCAGCAGCCCCGACAGGCTAGCTGGAAACACCATATATTTT
. . TRBJ2-3 15 TRBV18 CASSPAGASTDTQYF TGTGCCAGCTCACCTGCAGGGGCTAGCACAGATACGCAGTATTTT
. . TRBJ2-7 14 TRBV18 CASSLGPRGLEQYF TGTGCCAGCTCACTCGGACCCAGGGGCCTCGAGCAGTACTTC
. many TRBJ2-2 15 TRBV5-1 CASSLALRSTGELFF TGCGCCAGCAGCTTGGCGCTAAGATCCACCGGGGAGCTGTTTTTT
. . TRBJ2-5 16 TRBV7-9 CASRPSIKDIQETQYF TGTGCCAGCAGACCTTCCATTAAAGATATTCAAGAGACCCAGTACTTC
TRBD1 . TRBJ2-2 15 TRBV7-2 CASSQATGDTGELFF TGTGCCAGCAGCCAAGCAACAGGGGACACCGGGGAGCTGTTTTTT
. few TRBJ2-5 13 TRBV30 CAWSAGLKETQYF TGTGCCTGGAGTGCAGGGCTGAAAGAGACCCAGTACTTC
TRBD2 . TRBJ2-7 14 TRBV7-2 CASSKAGTSVPTYF TGTGCCAGCAGCAAAGCCGGGACTAGCGTTCCCACGTACTTC
. few TRBJ2-5 14 TRBV12-3/TRBV12-4 CASRGSGYQETQYF TGTGCCAGCAGGGGATCAGGGTACCAAGAGACCCAGTACTTC
. . TRBJ2-1 14 TRBV29-1 CSVVGGIGDNEQFF TGCAGCGTTGTGGGTGGTATTGGTGATAATGAGCAGTTCTTC
. . TRBJ1-5 16 TRBV6-2/TRBV6-3 CASSYPTQVGLQPQHF TGTGCCAGCAGTTACCCGACGCAGGTCGGGCTTCAGCCCCAGCATTTT
. . TRBJ2-5 14 TRBV20-1 CSASTGTFQETQYF TGCAGTGCTAGCACCGGGACTTTTCAAGAGACCCAGTACTTC
. . TRBJ2-3 16 TRBV5-6 CASSSPGLLWTDTQYF TGTGCCAGCAGCTCCCCGGGACTCCTCTGGACAGATACGCAGTATTTT
TRBD2 few TRBJ2-7 14 TRBV27 CASSHAGGPYEQYF TGTGCCAGCAGTCACGCGGGGGGGCCTTACGAGCAGTACTTC
. few TRBJ2-1 14 TRBV20-1 CSASPGASYNEQFF TGCAGTGCTTCTCCCGGGGCCTCCTACAATGAGCAGTTCTTC
. few TRBJ2-3 15 TRBV6-4 CASSEGGARTDTQYF TGTGCCAGCAGTGAAGGGGGGGCCCGCACAGATACGCAGTATTTT
. many TRBJ1-2 13 TRBV12-3/TRBV12-4 CASSSGRPYGYTF TGTGCCAGCAGTTCAGGTCGGCCCTATGGCTACACCTTC
TRBD2 . TRBJ2-2 16 TRBV7-9 CASSLSGRAHTGELFF TGTGCCAGCAGTCTTAGCGGGAGGGCCCACACCGGGGAGCTGTTTTTT
. . TRBJ2-7 13 TRBV29-1 CSVESPDSYEQYF TGCAGCGTTGAATCTCCGGACAGCTACGAGCAGTACTTC
. few TRBJ1-3 14 TRBV14 CASSKYRGGNTIYF TGTGCCAGCAGCAAGTACCGGGGCGGAAACACCATATATTTT
. . TRBJ2-2 14 TRBV20-1 CSAKQDANTGELFF TGCAGTGCAAAGCAGGACGCGAACACCGGGGAGCTGTTTTTT
. . TRBJ1-1 14 TRBV20-1 CSATLGGSNTEAFF TGCAGTGCTACCCTTGGGGGATCGAACACTGAAGCTTTCTTT
. . TRBJ1-2 14 TRBV9 CASSPLDTDYGYTF TGTGCCAGCAGCCCACTCGACACGGACTATGGCTACACCTTC
. many TRBJ2-3 14 TRBV29-1 CSVEGLTVTDTQYF TGCAGCGTTGAGGGACTGACCGTAACAGATACGCAGTATTTT
. . TRBJ2-3 17 TRBV24-1 CATSDFIGGQSTDTQYF TGTGCCACCAGTGATTTTATAGGCGGGCAGAGCACAGATACGCAGTATTTT
. . TRBJ2-1 12 TRBV15 CATGSRLGEQFF TGTGCCACCGGTAGCAGGCTGGGTGAGCAGTTCTTC
TRBD1 . TRBJ2-7 14 TRBV4-3 CASSQGQGINEQYF TGCGCCAGCAGCCAAGGACAGGGAATTAACGAGCAGTACTTC
TRBD2 . TRBJ2-3 13 TRBV29-1 CSSTGAREGRRDF TGCAGCTCTACAGGGGCGCGGGAGGGCCGTCGGGATTTT
TRBD2 few TRBJ2-1 19 TRBV6-4 CASSDSTASGRTLCGEQFF TGTGCCAGCAGTGACTCGACGGCTAGCGGGAGGACCCTCTGCGGAGAGCAGTTCTTC
TRBD2 . TRBJ2-3 19 TRBV4-2 CASSQAWTSARGAADTQYF TGTGCCAGCAGCCAAGCGTGGACTAGCGCTAGAGGGGCCGCAGATACGCAGTATTTT
. many TRBJ1-1 14 TRBV12-3/TRBV12-4 CASSNGGLDTEAFF TGTGCCAGCAGTAACGGGGGCCTGGACACTGAAGCTTTCTTT